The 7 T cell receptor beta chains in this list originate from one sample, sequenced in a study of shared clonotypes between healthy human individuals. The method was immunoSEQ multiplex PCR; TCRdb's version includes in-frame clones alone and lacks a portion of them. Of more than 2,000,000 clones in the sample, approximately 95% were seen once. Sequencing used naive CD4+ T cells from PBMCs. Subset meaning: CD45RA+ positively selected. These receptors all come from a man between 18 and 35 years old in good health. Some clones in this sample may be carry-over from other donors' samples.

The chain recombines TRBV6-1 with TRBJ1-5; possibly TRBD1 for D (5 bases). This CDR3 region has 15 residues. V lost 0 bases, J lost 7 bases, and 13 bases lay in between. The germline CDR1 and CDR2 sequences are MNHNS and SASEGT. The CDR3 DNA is TGTGCCAGCAGTGAAGCGGGGCTGGGGCTCCAGCCCCAGCATTTT. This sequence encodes CASSEAGLGLQPQHF.

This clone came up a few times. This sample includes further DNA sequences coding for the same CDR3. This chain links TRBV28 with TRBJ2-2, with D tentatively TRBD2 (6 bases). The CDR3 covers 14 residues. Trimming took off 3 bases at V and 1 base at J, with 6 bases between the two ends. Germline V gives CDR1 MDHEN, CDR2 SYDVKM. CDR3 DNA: TGTGCCAGCAGTTTGGGGGGGAACACCGGGGAGCTGTTTTTT. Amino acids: CASSLGGNTGELFF.

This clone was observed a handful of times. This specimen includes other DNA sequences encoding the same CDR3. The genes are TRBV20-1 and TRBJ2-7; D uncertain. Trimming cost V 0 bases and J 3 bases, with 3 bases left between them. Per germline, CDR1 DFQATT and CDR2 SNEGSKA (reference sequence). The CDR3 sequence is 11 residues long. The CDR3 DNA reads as TGCAGTGCTAGAGATCTCTACGAGCAGTACTTC. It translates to CSARDLYEQYF.

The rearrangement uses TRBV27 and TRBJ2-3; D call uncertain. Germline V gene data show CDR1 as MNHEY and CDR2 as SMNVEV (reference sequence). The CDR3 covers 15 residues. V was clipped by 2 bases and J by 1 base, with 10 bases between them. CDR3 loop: CASSLNKLRTDTQYF. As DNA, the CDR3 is TGTGCCAGCAGTTTAAATAAGTTGCGCACAGATACGCAGTATTTT.

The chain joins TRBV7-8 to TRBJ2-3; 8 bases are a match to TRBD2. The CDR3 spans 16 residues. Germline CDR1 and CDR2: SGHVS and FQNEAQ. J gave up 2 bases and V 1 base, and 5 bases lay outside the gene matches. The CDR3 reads CASSLERELFTDTQYF. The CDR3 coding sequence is TGTGCCAGCAGCTTAGAGCGGGAGCTATTCACAGATACGCAGTATTTT.

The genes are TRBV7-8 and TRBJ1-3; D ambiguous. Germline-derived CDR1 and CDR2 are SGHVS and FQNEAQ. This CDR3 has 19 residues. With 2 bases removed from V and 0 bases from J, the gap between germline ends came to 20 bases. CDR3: CASSLRYWVSSSSGNTIYF. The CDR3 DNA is TGTGCCAGCAGCTTACGCTATTGGGTCTCATCTTCCTCTGGAAACACCATATATTTT.

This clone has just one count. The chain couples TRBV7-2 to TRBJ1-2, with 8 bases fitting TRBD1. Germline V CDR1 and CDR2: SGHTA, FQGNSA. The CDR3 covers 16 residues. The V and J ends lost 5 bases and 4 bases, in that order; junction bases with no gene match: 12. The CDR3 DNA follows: TGTGCCAGCAGCCGTACTACCGGGACAGGCCTCTATGGCTACACCTTC. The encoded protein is CASSRTTGTGLYGYTF.